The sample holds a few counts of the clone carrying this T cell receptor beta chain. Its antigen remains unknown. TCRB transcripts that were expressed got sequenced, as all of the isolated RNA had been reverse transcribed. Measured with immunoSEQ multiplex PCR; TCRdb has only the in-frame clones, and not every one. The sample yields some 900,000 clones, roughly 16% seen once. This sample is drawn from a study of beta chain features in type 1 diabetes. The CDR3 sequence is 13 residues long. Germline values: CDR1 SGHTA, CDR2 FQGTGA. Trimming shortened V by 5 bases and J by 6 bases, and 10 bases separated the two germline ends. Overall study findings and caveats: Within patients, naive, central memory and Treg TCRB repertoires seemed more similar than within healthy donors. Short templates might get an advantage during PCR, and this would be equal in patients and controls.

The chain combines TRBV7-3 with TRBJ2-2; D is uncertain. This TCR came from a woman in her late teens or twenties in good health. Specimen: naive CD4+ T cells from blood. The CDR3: CASSTAGSGELFF. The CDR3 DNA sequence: TGTGCCAGCAGCACCGCCGGGTCCGGGGAGCTGTTTTTT.